This T cell receptor beta chain comes out of a study of Graves' ophthalmopathy and Graves' hyperthyroidism. Germline lookup yields CDR1 KGHDR and CDR2 SFDVKD. V was clipped by 4 bases and J by 3 bases, with 15 bases between them. The CDR3 spans 15 residues. The sample holds many counts of this clonotype. Among the hyperthyroidism patients, all were newly diagnosed, aged 18 to 65, with under 2 months' duration. Exclusion covered patients with other autoimmune diseases or uncontrolled infections (as well as pregnancy or lactation). Orbital computed tomography, together with clinical symptoms, serum thyroxine, TRAb and thyroid ultrasound, was used for diagnosis. It was from more than 9 ml of fresh peripheral blood that the PBMCs came. RNA served as the template for amplifying TCR beta CDR3 regions. Investigators did first-round RT-PCR with HTBI primers, then second-round multiplex PCR. TCRdb independently ran MiXCR on the multiplex PCR reads; one entry per CDR3 protein. The sample includes 300,000 to 400,000 distinct CDR3 sequences, approximately 18% of them seen just once.

The J gene is TRBJ2-7, the V gene TRBV24-1; tentatively, D is TRBD1 or TRBD2 (5 bases each). The material sequenced was peripheral blood. The sequence came from an adult woman with stable Graves' hyperthyroidism. The CDR3 nucleotides are TGTGCCACCAGTGACCCGACATCGGGGCTCTACGAGCAGTACTTC. This encodes CATSDPTSGLYEQYF.